This TCR beta chain derives from a study of T cells in Graves' hyperthyroidism and ophthalmopathy. Findings and caveats of the study: Ophthalmopathy was identified by the model a median about 6.4 months ahead of onset.

CDR3 size: 16 residues. CDR1 is LGHDT and CDR2 is YNNKEL in the germline V gene (reference sequence). Losses at the gene ends were 3 bases for V and 4 bases for J; bases not matched to a gene: 8. The authors deemed Graves' hyperthyroidism stable absent ophthalmopathy progression within 18 months. Turning to this clonotype: Its cognate antigen is unknown.

Regions amplified from RNA transcripts were the TCR beta CDR3 regions. A first-round RT-PCR of the TCR CDR3 used the HTBI primer set. TCRdb re-called the multiplex PCR reads with MiXCR, one entry per CDR3 protein. In the table there are 300,000 to 450,000 distinct CDR3 sequences, 20% to 25% of which are singletons. The V call is TRBV3-1, the J call TRBJ2-3; 9 bases line up with TRBD2. The TCR originated in a man aged 45-65 years with Graves' hyperthyroidism. Specimen: blood. DNA for the CDR3: TGTGCCAGCAGCCACCAATTAGCGGGAGCCCCAGATACGCAGTATTTT. Its protein is CASSHQLAGAPDTQYF.